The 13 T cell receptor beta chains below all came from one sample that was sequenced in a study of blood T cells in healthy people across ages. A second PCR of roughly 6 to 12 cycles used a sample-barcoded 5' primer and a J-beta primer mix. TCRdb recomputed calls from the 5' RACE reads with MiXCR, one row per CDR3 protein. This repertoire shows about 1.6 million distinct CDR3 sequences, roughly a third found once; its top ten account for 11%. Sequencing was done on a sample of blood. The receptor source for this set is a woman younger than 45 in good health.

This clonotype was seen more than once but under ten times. The chain's CDR3 is CASPASLRRDGYTF. CDR3 nucleotides: TGTGCCAGCCCGGCATCGCTAAGGAGGGATGGCTACACCTTC. This chain uses TRBV6-1 with TRBJ1-2, with D unclear. In germline, CDR1 is MNHNS, CDR2 SASEGT. The CDR3 has 14 residues. The V gene lost 8 bases and the J gene lost 6 bases, with 19 bases spanning the gap.

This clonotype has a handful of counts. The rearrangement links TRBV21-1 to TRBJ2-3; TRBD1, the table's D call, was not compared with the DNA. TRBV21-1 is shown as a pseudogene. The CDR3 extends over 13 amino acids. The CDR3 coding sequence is TGTGCCAGCGGGGGGTTATGCACAGATACGCAGTATTTT. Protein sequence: CASGGLCTDTQYF.

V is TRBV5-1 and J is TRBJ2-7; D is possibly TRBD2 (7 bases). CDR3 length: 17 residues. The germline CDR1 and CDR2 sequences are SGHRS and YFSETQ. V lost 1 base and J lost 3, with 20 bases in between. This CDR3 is CASSLPGGAGEIYEQYF. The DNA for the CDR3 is TGCGCCAGCAGCTTGCCGGGGGGAGCAGGGGAGATCTACGAGCAGTACTTC.

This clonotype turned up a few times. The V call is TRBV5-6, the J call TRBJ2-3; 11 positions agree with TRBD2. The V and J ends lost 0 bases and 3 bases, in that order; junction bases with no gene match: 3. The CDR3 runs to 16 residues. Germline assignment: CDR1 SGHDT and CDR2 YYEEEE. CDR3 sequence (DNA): TGTGCCAGCAGCTTGGTCTCTAGCGGGGGGACAGATACGCAGTATTTT. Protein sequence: CASSLVSSGGTDTQYF.

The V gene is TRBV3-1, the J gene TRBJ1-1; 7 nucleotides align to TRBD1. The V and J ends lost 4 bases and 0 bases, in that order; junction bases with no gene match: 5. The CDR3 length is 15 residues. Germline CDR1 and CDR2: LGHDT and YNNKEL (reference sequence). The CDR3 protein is CASSLQGQVNTEAFF. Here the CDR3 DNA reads TGTGCCAGCAGCCTCCAAGGACAGGTGAACACTGAAGCTTTCTTT.

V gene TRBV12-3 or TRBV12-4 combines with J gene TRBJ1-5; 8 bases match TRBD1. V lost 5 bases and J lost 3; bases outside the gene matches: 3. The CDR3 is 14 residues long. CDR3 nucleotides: TGTGCCAGCAGTAGACAGGGGTTCAATCAGCCCCAGCATTTT. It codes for CASSRQGFNQPQHF.

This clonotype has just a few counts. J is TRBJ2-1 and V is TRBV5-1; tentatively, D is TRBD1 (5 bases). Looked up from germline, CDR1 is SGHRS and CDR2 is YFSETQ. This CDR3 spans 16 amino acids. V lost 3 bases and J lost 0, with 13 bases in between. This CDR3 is CASSSVDQGSYNEQFF. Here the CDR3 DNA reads TGCGCCAGCAGCTCGGTAGACCAGGGCTCCTACAATGAGCAGTTCTTC.

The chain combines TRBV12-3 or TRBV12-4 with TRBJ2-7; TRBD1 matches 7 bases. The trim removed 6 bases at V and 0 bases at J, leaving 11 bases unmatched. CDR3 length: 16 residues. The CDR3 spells CASSFGQDRSSYEQYF. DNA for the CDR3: TGTGCCAGCAGCTTCGGACAGGACAGGAGCTCCTACGAGCAGTACTTC.

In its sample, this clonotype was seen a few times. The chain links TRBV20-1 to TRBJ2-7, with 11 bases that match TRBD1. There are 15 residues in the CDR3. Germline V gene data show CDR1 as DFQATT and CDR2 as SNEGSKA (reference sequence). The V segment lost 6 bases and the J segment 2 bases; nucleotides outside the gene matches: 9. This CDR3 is CSASPGTGGAYEQYF. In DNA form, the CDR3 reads TGCAGTGCCTCACCCGGGACAGGGGGGGCCTACGAGCAGTACTTC.

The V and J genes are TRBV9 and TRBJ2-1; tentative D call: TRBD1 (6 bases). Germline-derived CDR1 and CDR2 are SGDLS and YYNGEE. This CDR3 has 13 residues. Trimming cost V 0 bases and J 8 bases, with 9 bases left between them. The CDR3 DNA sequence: TGTGCCAGCAGCGTAGAGGGGGTGGATGAGCAGTTCTTC. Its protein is CASSVEGVDEQFF.

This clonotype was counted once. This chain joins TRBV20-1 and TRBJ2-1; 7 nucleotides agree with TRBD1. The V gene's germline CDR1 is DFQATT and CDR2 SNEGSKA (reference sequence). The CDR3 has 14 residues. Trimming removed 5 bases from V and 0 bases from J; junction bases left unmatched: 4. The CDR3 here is CSAGTVNSYNEQFF. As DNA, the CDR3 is TGCAGTGCTGGGACAGTCAACTCCTACAATGAGCAGTTCTTC.

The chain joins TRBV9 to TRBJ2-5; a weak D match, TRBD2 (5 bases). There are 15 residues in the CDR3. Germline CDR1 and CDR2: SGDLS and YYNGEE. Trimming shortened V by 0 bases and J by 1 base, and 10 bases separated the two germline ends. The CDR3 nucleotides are TGTGCCAGCAGCGTAGTTAGCGAGACCCAAGAGACCCAGTACTTC. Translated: CASSVVSETQETQYF.

The CDR3 protein is CASSHLGGRDDNEQFF. CDR3 sequence (DNA): TGTGCCAGCAGCCACCTGGGCGGGAGGGATGACAATGAGCAGTTCTTC. The V and J genes are TRBV3-1 and TRBJ2-1; 9 nucleotides match TRBD2. The CDR3 loop spans 16 amino acids. The germline V gene encodes CDR1 LGHDT and CDR2 YNNKEL (reference sequence). V shed 3 bases, J shed 5 bases, and the junction held 8 bases outside the gene matches.